Listed here is a single TCR beta chain. Its antigen is unknown. No much larger clonotype is one base removed from it; base qualities were not supplied. Reading the germline V gene gives CDR1 SGDLS and CDR2 YYNGEE. The CDR3 numbers 12 residues from cysteine through phenylalanine. Only the CDR3 DNA is retained, 36 bases long and in frame from the first base. The junction carries 10 bases between V and J, which are trimmed by 4 bases and 5 bases respectively. The sample comes from a study of shared clonotypes between healthy human individuals (dated by TCRdb to the early 2020s). About the investigation overall: The cohort comprised a couple of women and a few men aged 18 to 49 years. Per donor, three plates each were used for CD4 naive and CD4 memory, two for CD8 naive, and one for CD8 memory. To increase sequencing depth and limit assay-specific biases, different laboratories used diverse techniques to prepare libraries and sequence TCR repertoires. Blood TCR repertoires of five healthy adults were deeply sequenced to estimate repertoire size and the extent of clonotype sharing between individuals. Per donor, leukapheresis produced somewhere between about 0.9 and 9.5 billion PBMCs. Broader findings and caveats from the paper: Because the study included a small number of donors, the genetic and exposure-history diversity represented was limited. Pairwise subsampling indicated that sequencing depth was expected to affect the degree of clonotype sharing among donors. Even with the large sequencing depth, rarefaction of the sorted-subset datasets indicated that sequencing was incomplete. Across a few donors, approximately 5% of naive CD4, 3% to 4% of naive CD8, approximately 2.5% of memory CD4, and approximately 0.4% of memory CD8 clonotypes were shared. Larger estimated clonotype richness was generally found for naive subsets than for memory subsets. Compared with non-shared clonotypes, the clonotypes found in all four sorted-subset donors had higher generation probabilities. Sampling was restricted to blood, and TCR repertoires in tissues likely differ from the TCR repertoires found in blood.

TCR CDR3 regions were amplified from genomic DNA by multiplex PCR using the deep immunoSEQ assay. Genomic DNA extracted from each cell subset was distributed evenly over all wells of several immunoSEQ 96-well plates, and each plate served as one replicate. For sorted subsets, each replicate PCR was loaded with roughly 0.2 ug genomic DNA, equivalent to about 30,000 T cell genomes. The purified libraries were quantified using a Qubit 3.0 fluorometer, sized with a Bioanalyzer 2100, and then quantified again using the KAPA Library Quantification kit. Each immunoSEQ 96-well plate was sequenced on its own single-read 150-cycle Illumina NextSeq 550 flow cell. The study's own analysis went as follows. Because the immunoSEQ output included only junctional sequences and no quality scores, the filtering could not be the same as the filtering used for full-length reads. To assign V/J genes and CDR3, sequences were annotated against IMGT germline references using PyIR, a Python wrapper for IgBLAST v1.9. Any read was removed if the V/J assignment was weak (E-value above 1e-6), the CDR3 was missing, or the read contained stop codons, out-of-frame junctions, or ambiguous translated residues. A V3J clonotype was defined by an identical inferred V gene, J gene, and CDR3 amino acid sequence. To compute the percentage overlap between repertoires, the number of shared unique clonotypes was divided by the size of the smaller repertoire. Three approaches were used to assess repertoire richness: RTK rarefaction, the Chao1 estimator, and Recon v2.1 estimates of unobserved clonotypes. For all TCRbeta clonotypes obtained by the gDNA method from a few donors, generation probabilities were computed with OLGA. The table was pulled from immuneACCESS by TCRdb, which kept in-frame rearrangements only. Such tables lose some clones; where checked, under half of the loss comes from unresolved V genes, and the rest has no known cause. V and J calls plus clone size are reproduced from that table; the DNA served to infer D and trimming. A total of about 2.4 million clones appear in this sample, 80% to 95% of them only once. The ten biggest clones cover roughly 0.36% of the sample.

Donors were healthy HIV-negative adults with no recently reported acute infections or vaccinations. Only Caucasian adults living in Nashville, Tennessee, USA were represented among the donors. CD4+ T cells were enriched through magnetic negative selection, after which naive cells were positively selected on CD45RA and the remaining negative fraction served as the memory subset. After blood collection by leukapheresis, PBMCs were isolated using Ficoll-Histopaque density gradient centrifugation and then cryopreserved in the vapor phase of liquid nitrogen. Analytical flow cytometry was used to check the purity and quantity of each magnetically sorted T cell population. Genomic DNA was isolated from every sorted fraction and measured by UV absorbance on a Nanodrop 2000c.

Input material: naive CD4+ T cells from PBMCs. The cell subset or site label, read with the paper, signifies: CD45RA+ positively selected. The receptor chain draws on TRBV9 and TRBJ2-7; possibly the D gene is TRBD1, per 5 matching bases. The source of this sequence is a man aged 18 to 35 in good health. Some clones in this sample may be carry-over from other donors' samples. The base sequence is TGTGCCAGCAGCACGATCAGGGACGAGCAGTACTTC. Its amino acids are CASSTIRDEQYF. The CDR3, completed at both ends by the reference TRBV9 and TRBJ2-7 genes, gives the full variable domain DSGVTQTPKHLITATGQRVTLRCSPRSGDLSVYWYQQSLDQGLQFLIQYYNGEERAKGNILERFSAQQFPDLHSELNLSSLELGDSALYFCASSTIRDEQYFGPGTRLTVT.